This entry features one TCR beta chain sequence. Clones were sequenced by immunoSEQ multiplex PCR, and TCRdb holds only the in-frame ones, with some missing. The table includes hundreds of thousands of clones, more than 80% detected once. These data belong to a study of blood T cell repertoires in COVID-19. Study-wide context: Samples representing acute and convalescent COVID-19 were sourced from the United States, Italy and Spain.

Sequenced sample: peripheral blood. The source is a woman of 80 years or more with COVID-19, enrolled during active disease.

The CDR3 coding sequence is TGTGCCAGCACTACAGGGGGCGTGTATGGCTACACCTTC. This encodes CASTTGGVYGYTF. The rearrangement joins TRBV28 to TRBJ1-2; TRBD1 aligns across 9 bases. The CDR3 is 13 amino acids. After removal of 7 bases from V and 5 bases from J, the junction contained 5 bases not matched to a gene. Germline lookup yields CDR1 MDHEN and CDR2 SYDVKM.